The 27 T cell receptor beta chains listed next were all sequenced from one sample in a study of blood T cell repertoires in COVID-19. The method was immunoSEQ multiplex PCR; TCRdb's version includes in-frame clones alone and lacks a portion of them. Found here are roughly 88,000 clones, around 80% of them singletons; the top ten hold roughly 15%. Source material: peripheral blood. These receptors originate from a woman of 80 years or more with active or convalescent COVID-19.

This sequence joins TRBV7-3 and TRBJ2-7; perhaps TRBD2 as D (5 bases). The CDR3 runs 15 residues. The V and J ends lost 5 bases and 0 bases respectively, with 14 bases between them. CDR1 is SGHTA, CDR2 FQGTGA, per germline. In nucleotides, the CDR3 is TGTGCCAGCAGCCCCGGACTGGGATACTCCTACGAGCAGTACTTC. Its protein is CASSPGLGYSYEQYF.

V gene TRBV12-3 or TRBV12-4 combines with J gene TRBJ1-1; D is possibly TRBD1 (6 bases). CDR3 length: 13 residues. V was cut by 4 bases and J by 0 bases, with 6 bases left in between. CDR3 sequence: CASSWDMNTEAFF. The CDR3 nucleotides read TGTGCCAGCAGTTGGGACATGAACACTGAAGCTTTCTTT.

The rearrangement joins TRBV19 to TRBJ2-2; possible D gene TRBD2, 6 bases. This CDR3 is 12 amino acids long. The V end lost 9 bases, the J end lost 6 bases, and 11 bases lay between the germline ends. Per germline, CDR1 LNHDA and CDR2 SQIVND (reference sequence). The CDR3 region has the DNA TGTGCCAGCGAAGGGGAGGCCGGGGAGCTGTTTTTT. Protein: CASEGEAGELFF.

The CDR3 sequence is CASSTPRRNNYGYTF. CDR3 nucleotide sequence: TGTGCCAGCAGCACCCCTCGTAGAAATAACTATGGCTACACCTTC. The chain links TRBV11-2 to TRBJ1-2; the D is unclear. Germline V gene lookup returns CDR1 SGHAT and CDR2 FQNNGV. V was cut by 5 bases and J by 1 base, with 14 bases left in between. The CDR3 contains 15 residues.

V gene TRBV24-1 combines with J gene TRBJ2-1; weak D call: TRBD1 (5 bases). Per germline, CDR1 KGHDR and CDR2 SFDVKD. Trimming removed 6 bases at V and 8 bases at J, with 16 bases between. This CDR3 has 14 amino acids. The CDR3 region has the DNA TGTGCCACCAGTAGTAGCAGGGTTCTCGATGAGCAGTTCTTC. Protein sequence: CATSSSRVLDEQFF.

Only a few counts were recorded for this clone. This sequence joins TRBV14 and TRBJ2-1; TRBD1 agrees at 9 bases. The CDR3 has 15 amino acids. J was trimmed by 2 bases and V by 1 base; bases with no gene match: 0. Germline CDR1 and CDR2: SGHDN and FVKESK. The DNA for the CDR3 is TGTGCCAGCAGCCAAGGGGACAGGGCCTACAATGAGCAGTTCTTC. It codes for CASSQGDRAYNEQFF.

J is TRBJ2-2 and V is TRBV27, with TRBD2 identical over 9 bases. The CDR3 is made up of 16 amino acids. The germline gives CDR1 MNHEY, CDR2 SMNVEV (reference sequence). The ends lost 4 bases at V and 0 bases at J; junction bases unmatched: 3. CDR3 sequence (DNA): TGTGCCAGCAGTTGGGCTAGCGGGGCGAACACCGGGGAGCTGTTTTTT. As protein: CASSWASGANTGELFF.

The rearrangement links TRBV10-3 to TRBJ2-1; 7 nucleotides match TRBD2. This CDR3 is built from 14 residues. Looked up from germline, CDR1 is ENHRY and CDR2 is SYGVKD. V lost 5 bases, J lost 8 bases, and 9 bases stayed unmatched. Here the CDR3 DNA reads TGTGCCATCAGTCTCAAGGGAGGGCCTGATGAGCAGTTCTTC. Encoded protein: CAISLKGGPDEQFF.

The chain couples TRBV6-5 to TRBJ1-5; tentatively, D is TRBD1 (6 bases). CDR3 length equals 13 residues. Germline V gene data show CDR1 as MNHEY and CDR2 as SVGAGI. Trimming took off 4 bases at V and 5 bases at J, with 9 bases between the two ends. The CDR3 nucleotides are TGTGCCAGCAGTTCATACAGGGATCAGCCCCAGCATTTT. Encoded protein: CASSSYRDQPQHF.

V and J are TRBV14 and TRBJ2-1; 9 nucleotides match TRBD1. Germline CDR1 SGHDN, CDR2 FVKESK. Unmatched junction bases numbered 3, after V lost 4 bases and J lost 2 bases. This CDR3 has 15 residues. DNA for the CDR3: TGTGCCAGCAGCCCCAGGGACAGGGCCTACAATGAGCAGTTCTTC. It codes for CASSPRDRAYNEQFF.

This sequence joins TRBV3-1 (or the pseudogene TRBV3-2) and TRBJ2-3; 10 positions match TRBD2. Germline assignment: CDR1 LGHDT and CDR2 YNNKEL (reference sequence). The CDR3 is 18 amino acids. Trimming removed 0 bases from V and 1 base from J; junction bases left unmatched: 7. The CDR3 reads CASSQDLRGTSGTDTQYF. The CDR3 nucleotides read TGTGCCAGCAGCCAAGATCTCAGGGGGACTAGCGGCACAGATACGCAGTATTTT.

The chain is built from TRBV4-1 and TRBJ1-3; 9 nucleotides agree with TRBD1. This CDR3 is built from 17 residues. The junction had 7 bases not matched to a gene; V was cut back by 0 bases and J by 4 bases. Germline V gene lookup returns CDR1 MGHRA and CDR2 YSYEKL. The CDR3 reads CASSQETGTGIGNTIYF. As DNA, the CDR3 is TGCGCCAGCAGCCAAGAAACCGGGACAGGGATCGGAAACACCATATATTTT.

This chain connects TRBV5-1 to TRBJ2-2, with TRBD1 identical over 9 bases. J lost 2 bases, V lost 4 bases, and 6 bases had no gene match. CDR3 length: 16 residues. The germline V gene has CDR1 SGHRS and CDR2 YFSETQ. CDR3 residues: CASSLGTGINTGELFF. The CDR3 nucleotides read TGCGCCAGCAGCCTCGGGACAGGGATCAACACCGGGGAGCTGTTTTTT.

This chain links TRBV6-6 with TRBJ2-7; TRBD1 matches 8 bases. Germline V gives CDR1 MNHNY, CDR2 SVGAGI (reference sequence). V lost 6 bases to trimming and J lost 7 bases; unmatched junction nucleotides: 8. CDR3 length: 13 amino acids. DNA of the CDR3: TGTGCCAGCAGCATGACAGGGGCGGGGGAGCAGTACTTC. Its translation is CASSMTGAGEQYF.

The chain employs TRBV28 and TRBJ1-5, with D maybe TRBD1 (6 bases). The CDR3 loop spans 15 amino acids. V lost 4 bases and J lost 2, with 12 bases in between. CDR1 MDHEN and CDR2 SYDVKM come from the germline V gene. The CDR3, as DNA: TGTGCCAGCAGTTCGATAGGGGGGGGCAATCAGCCCCAGCATTTT. It is translated as CASSSIGGGNQPQHF.

The chain employs TRBV30 and TRBJ1-5; maybe TRBD1 (6 bases). V lost 5 bases to trimming and J lost 10 bases, with 18 bases between them. The CDR3 totals 13 residues. Germline V lookup: CDR1 GTSNPN, CDR2 SVGIG (reference sequence). The CDR3 protein is CAWSTGRINPQHF. CDR3 in DNA: TGTGCCTGGTCAACAGGGCGGATCAATCCCCAGCATTTT.

The J gene is TRBJ2-1, the V gene TRBV4-3, with unresolved D. CDR3 length equals 15 residues. V dropped 0 bases and J dropped 9 bases, with 15 bases sitting between them. Germline-derived CDR1 and CDR2 are LGHNA and YSLEER. DNA for the CDR3: TGCGCCAGCAGCCAAGATTGGTTAGCCTCGGTTGAGCAGTTCTTC. Translating gives CASSQDWLASVEQFF.

V gene TRBV13 combines with J gene TRBJ2-7; 8 bases align to TRBD1. Looked up from germline, CDR1 is PRHDT and CDR2 is FYEKMQ (reference sequence). V trimming: 5 bases; J trimming: 3 bases; junction bases outside the gene matches: 12. This CDR3 region has 16 residues. CDR3 nucleotides: TGTGCCAGCAGCCTGTACAGGGGGGTACGAAGCTACGAGCAGTACTTC. It yields the protein CASSLYRGVRSYEQYF. The variable domain in full, completed from reference TRBV13 and TRBJ2-7, reads AAGVIQSPRHLIKEKRETATLKCYPIPRHDTVYWYQQGPGQDPQFLISFYEKMQSDKGSIPDRFSAQQFSDYHSELNMSSLELGDSALYFCASSLYRGVRSYEQYFGPGTRLTVT.

The chain employs TRBV4-1 and TRBJ1-6, with 11 nucleotides matching TRBD1. The CDR3 covers 17 residues. Germline values: CDR1 MGHRA, CDR2 YSYEKL. V shed 4 bases and J 14 bases; nucleotides not matched to a gene: 16. CDR3 sequence (DNA): TGCGCCAGCAGCCTCGCCACCCCGGGACAGGGGGGACCGGCCCTCCACTTT. As protein: CASSLATPGQGGPALHF.

The chain uses TRBV19 and TRBJ2-7, with 7 bases aligning to TRBD1. This CDR3 has 13 amino acids. Per the germline V gene, CDR1 is LNHDA and CDR2 is SQIVND (reference sequence). The V segment lost 7 bases and the J segment 1 base; nucleotides outside the gene matches: 4. Here the CDR3 DNA reads TGTGCCAGTAATGGACAGGAATCCTACGAGCAGTACTTC. It specifies CASNGQESYEQYF.

J is TRBJ1-3 and V is TRBV9, with 7 positions matching TRBD1. Per the germline V gene, CDR1 is SGDLS and CDR2 is YYNGEE. V lost 3 bases, J lost 4 bases, and 7 bases stayed unmatched. The CDR3 length is 15 residues. CDR3: CASSAGTVSGNTIYF. The CDR3 nucleotides read TGTGCCAGCAGCGCTGGGACAGTATCAGGAAACACCATATATTTT.

The chain joins TRBV6-6 to TRBJ1-2; a weak D match, TRBD1 (6 bases). This CDR3 is built from 13 residues. CDR1 is MNHNY and CDR2 is SVGAGI in the germline V gene (reference sequence). The V gene lost 6 bases and the J gene lost 6 bases, with 14 bases spanning the gap. In DNA, the CDR3 is TGTGCCAGCAGCCCGGCAGGGGTGCATGGCTACACCTTC. Translation gives CASSPAGVHGYTF.

This chain connects TRBV7-2 to TRBJ2-3; the D is unclear. The germline CDR1 and CDR2 sequences are SGHTA and FQGNSA. There are 13 residues in the CDR3. V gave up 8 bases and J gave up 2 bases, with 11 bases separating them. CDR3 DNA: TGTGCCAGCCGACTGCCAAACACAGATACGCAGTATTTT. This encodes CASRLPNTDTQYF.

The chain is built from TRBV5-1 and TRBJ2-5; D is uncertain. The CDR3 length is 12 residues. Germline-derived CDR1 and CDR2 are SGHRS and YFSETQ. With 0 bases removed from V and 3 bases from J, the gap between germline ends came to 3 bases. CDR3 loop: CASSLAEETQYF. The CDR3 DNA sequence: TGCGCCAGCAGCTTGGCGGAAGAGACCCAGTACTTC.

V and J are TRBV6-2 or TRBV6-3 and TRBJ1-4, with 8 nucleotides matching TRBD1. Germline V gene sequence: CDR1 MNHEY, CDR2 SVGEGT. This CDR3 comprises 15 residues. J lost 11 bases, V lost 4 bases, and 12 bases had no gene match. In DNA, the CDR3 is TGTGCCAGCAGTTCCAGTGCAGGGGGCGAAGGTAAACTGTTTTTT. It encodes CASSSSAGGEGKLFF.

V usage is TRBV7-2 and J usage is TRBJ2-1; 11 nucleotides agree with TRBD2. Germline CDR1 and CDR2: SGHTA and FQGNSA. The CDR3 sequence is 14 residues long. Unmatched junction bases numbered 6, after V lost 5 bases and J lost 9 bases. The CDR3 nucleotides are TGTGCCAGCAGCACACTAGCGGGAGTAAGTGAGCAGTTCTTC. This codes for CASSTLAGVSEQFF.

The V and J genes are TRBV7-9 and TRBJ1-5; tentative D call: TRBD1 (6 bases). V was pared by 3 bases and J by 7 bases, with 10 bases between. The germline V gene has CDR1 SEHNR and CDR2 FQNEAQ (reference sequence). The CDR3 extends over 13 amino acids. The CDR3 loop reads CASSFEGDQPQHF. The CDR3 DNA sequence: TGTGCCAGCAGCTTCGAGGGGGACCAGCCCCAGCATTTT.